Below, 12 T cell receptor beta chains from the same sample are listed, as sequenced in a study of cytomegalovirus exposure and HLA in healthy donors. The PCR employed 60 Vbeta primers together with 13 Jbeta primers. Method: immunoSEQ multiplex PCR; TCRdb's copy keeps in-frame clones and lacks some. The table records around 130,000 clones, approximately 57% of them present only once. Input material: PBMCs. The receptors stem from a male donor in good health and CMV-seronegative.

This clone was counted only a few times. This chain joins TRBV7-8 and TRBJ1-2, with TRBD1 matching over 10 bases. After removal of 1 base from V and 2 bases from J, the junction contained 7 bases not matched to a gene. The germline CDR1 and CDR2 sequences are SGHVS and FQNEAQ. The CDR3 is 17 residues long. The CDR3 region is CASSLVGQGMINYGYTF. CDR3 DNA: TGTGCCAGCAGCTTAGTGGGACAGGGGATGATAAACTATGGCTACACCTTC.

V is TRBV2 and J is TRBJ2-2; tentatively, D is TRBD1 (6 bases). Between the trimmed V and J ends, which lost 6 bases and 6 bases, there was a span of 11 bases. Germline loops: CDR1 SNHLY, CDR2 FYNNEI. This CDR3 region has 13 residues. CDR3 in amino acids: CASRRTVAGELFF. The DNA of the CDR3 is TGTGCCAGCAGGAGGACAGTGGCCGGGGAGCTGTTTTTT.

The chain recombines TRBV30 with TRBJ1-2, with D tentatively TRBD1 (5 bases). CDR1 GTSNPN and CDR2 SVGIG come from the germline V gene (reference sequence). V lost 4 bases to trimming and J lost 5 bases, with 14 bases between them. The CDR3 sequence is 13 residues long. The CDR3 here is CAWTGGDGYGYTF. CDR3 bases: TGTGCCTGGACGGGGGGAGATGGTTATGGCTACACCTTC.

This clone came up a few times. This rearrangement joins TRBV10-2 to TRBJ2-3; 10 nucleotides line up with TRBD2. V lost 2 bases to trimming and J lost 5 bases; unmatched junction nucleotides: 7. This CDR3 contains 16 residues. Germline CDR1 reads WSHSY; CDR2 reads SAAADI. CDR3 nucleotide sequence: TGCGCCAGCAGTGAGAGGAGGGCTAGCGGGGGAGATACGCAGTATTTT. Its protein product is CASSERRASGGDTQYF.

The gene calls are TRBV2 and TRBJ1-2; D is perhaps TRBD1 (5 bases). The V gene's germline CDR1 is SNHLY and CDR2 FYNNEI. The length of the CDR3 is 12 residues. Trimming shortened V by 7 bases and J by 4 bases, and 10 bases separated the two germline ends. The CDR3: CASTPDIYGYTF. The CDR3 DNA reads as TGTGCCAGCACCCCGGACATCTATGGCTACACCTTC.

The chain joins TRBV6-1 to TRBJ2-7; 7 bases fit TRBD2. CDR3 length: 14 amino acids. The germline V gene has CDR1 MNHNS and CDR2 SASEGT. The V segment lost 6 bases and the J segment 3 bases; nucleotides outside the gene matches: 8. CDR3 region: CASRASGFFYEQYF. In nucleotides, the CDR3 is TGTGCCAGCAGAGCTAGCGGCTTTTTCTACGAGCAGTACTTC.

The gene calls are TRBV5-6 and TRBJ2-7, with D possibly being TRBD1 (6 bases). Germline assignment: CDR1 SGHDT and CDR2 YYEEEE. V was shortened by 4 bases and J by 0 bases, with 11 bases between the two germline ends. CDR3 size: 14 residues. In DNA, the CDR3 is TGTGCCAGCAGCCCAATGGACAGCTCCTACGAGCAGTACTTC. This gives the protein CASSPMDSSYEQYF. Based on the CDR3 plus reference TRBV5-6 and TRBJ2-7, the full variable domain is DAGVTQSPTHLIKTRGQQVTLRCSPKSGHDTVSWYQQALGQGPQFIFQYYEEEERQRGNFPDRFSGHQFPNYSSELNVNALLLGDSALYLCASSPMDSSYEQYFGPGTRLTVT.

The CDR3 DNA sequence: TGTGCCAGTCGACAGGGCTATAATTCACCCCTCCACTTT. Protein product: CASRQGYNSPLHF. The chain uses TRBV19 and TRBJ1-6; 7 nucleotides agree with TRBD1. The CDR3 is 13 residues long. V lost 8 bases, J lost 3 bases, and 1 base stayed unmatched. Germline V lookup: CDR1 LNHDA, CDR2 SQIVND (reference sequence).

About this clone itself: At one boundary the junction diverges from the germline segment, which might be a read error. This CDR3 is also generated by other DNA sequences in the sample. This rearrangement joins TRBV2 to TRBJ1-1; 7 bases line up with TRBD1. Germline values: CDR1 SNHLY, CDR2 FYNNEI. The CDR3 covers 13 residues. The CDR3 sequence is CASRTGLNTEAFF. The DNA of the CDR3 is TGTGCCAGCAGGACAGGGCTGAACACTGAAGCCTTCTTT. The full variable domain, completed using reference TRBV2 and TRBJ1-1, is EPEVTQTPSHQVTQMGQEVILRCVPISNHLYFYWYRQILGQKVEFLVSFYNNEISEKSEIFDDQFSVERPDGSNFTLKIRSTKLEDSAMYFCASRTGLNTEAFFGQGTRLTVV.

This chain connects TRBV5-4 to TRBJ2-5; 8 bases map to TRBD1. The J call is in doubt because the DNA end fits TRBJ2-7 better. Germline V gene sequence: CDR1 SGHNT, CDR2 YYREEE (reference sequence). The CDR3 covers 13 residues. This chain's CDR3 is CASSLGTGYEQYF. For the CDR3, the DNA is TGTGCCAGCAGCTTGGGGACAGGGTACGAGCAGTACTTC.

This sequence joins TRBV9 and TRBJ2-2, with D hard to call. In germline, CDR1 is SGDLS, CDR2 YYNGEE. The V gene lost 5 bases and the J gene lost 0 bases, with 11 bases spanning the gap. CDR3 size: 15 residues. The CDR3 DNA reads TGTGCCAGCAGATTTTCGGTCGCGAACACCGGGGAGCTGTTTTTT. This translates into CASRFSVANTGELFF.

This rearrangement joins TRBV6-1 to TRBJ1-4, with 7 bases fitting TRBD1. The ends lost 8 bases at V and 2 bases at J; junction bases unmatched: 8. This CDR3 comprises 15 residues. Germline-derived CDR1 and CDR2 are MNHNS and SASEGT. DNA for the CDR3: TGTGCCAGCGGAACCAGACAGGGTACTAATGAAAAACTGTTTTTT. It codes for CASGTRQGTNEKLFF.